Presented here are 6 T cell receptor beta chains from one specimen sequenced in a study of response to subunit inactivated influenza vaccine. TCRdb called the RT-PCR reads again in MiXCR, with one record for every CDR3 protein. The table shows about 650,000 distinct CDR3 sequences, with more than 15% occurring only once. The source material was PBMCs from blood, sampled 12 days after vaccination. Source of these receptors: a man aged 50-60 years who received an inactivated influenza vaccine.

This clonotype was observed a few times. The chain combines TRBV10-3 with TRBJ1-1; TRBD1 matches 7 bases. CDR1 and CDR2 (germline): ENHRY, SYGVKD. The CDR3 totals 15 residues. V shed 0 bases and J 2 bases; nucleotides not matched to a gene: 3. The CDR3, as DNA: TGTGCCATCAGTGAGTCACAGGGGCTAAACACTGAAGCTTTCTTT. Translated, it gives CAISESQGLNTEAFF.

This clonotype was seen only a few times. The chain couples TRBV27 to TRBJ2-7; no clear D. V dropped 6 bases and J dropped 3 bases, with 9 bases sitting between them. The CDR3 covers 12 residues. Germline V gene sequence: CDR1 MNHEY, CDR2 SMNVEV (reference sequence). CDR3 nucleotides: TGTGCCAGCAGGGGGTGGGGCTACGAGCAGTACTTC. It yields the protein CASRGWGYEQYF.

The rearrangement joins TRBV7-6 to TRBJ1-5, with D unclear. The DNA matches TRBJ2-3 better at its end, which makes the J call doubtful. The CDR3 is made up of 13 amino acids. Germline loops: CDR1 SGHVS, CDR2 FNYEAQ. DNA for the CDR3: TGTGCCAGCAGCTTAGTCGTGGATCAGCCCCAGTATTTT. Translated: CASSLVVDQPQYF.

In the case of this clonotype: The junction departs from the called germline gene at one end, perhaps through a read error. The chain carries TRBV7-9 and TRBJ2-7; D remains unclear. Germline V lookup: CDR1 SEHNR, CDR2 FQNEAQ (reference sequence). The CDR3 runs 13 residues. The DNA of the CDR3 is TGTGCCAGCAGCCCCACCCCGCCCTACGAGCGGTACTTC. Translation gives CASSPTPPYERYF.

The rearrangement uses TRBV12-3 or TRBV12-4 and TRBJ2-4, with D maybe TRBD2 (7 bases). The CDR3 spans 14 residues. Trimming pared 6 bases from V and 8 bases from J, leaving 17 bases between. The CDR3, as DNA: TGTGCCAGCAGCCCAGGGGAGGGAAGGGACATTCAGTACTTC. Its protein is CASSPGEGRDIQYF.

The V and J genes are TRBV10-3 and TRBJ2-7; weak D call: TRBD2 (5 bases). Trimming cost V 7 bases and J 7 bases, with 17 bases left between them. The CDR3 spans 13 residues. In germline, CDR1 is ENHRY, CDR2 SYGVKD. Here the CDR3 reads CAINSNPPGEQYF. Written as DNA, the CDR3 is TGTGCCATCAATTCAAACCCACCGGGAGAGCAGTACTTC.